One T cell receptor (beta chain) is described in this entry. Generated by immunoSEQ multiplex PCR, the TCRdb table keeps only in-frame clones and is missing some. The listing contains approximately 190,000 clones. This specimen comes from a study of control samples from healthy donors and cancer patients. Germline V CDR1 and CDR2: SQVTM, ANQGSEA. V gave up 6 bases and J gave up 1 base, with 13 bases separating them. The CDR3 length is 13 residues. The gene calls are TRBV29-1 and TRBJ2-7; D tentatively reads TRBD1 or TRBD2 (6 bases each). The sequenced sample consisted of blood. This clonotype originated in a woman aged 25-40 years in good health. The CDR3 loop is CSVRGRVSYEQYF. The CDR3 DNA reads as TGCAGCGTCCGGGGGCGGGTATCCTACGAGCAGTACTTC.